This entry is about one TCR beta chain. Original data processing: Nucleated cell number was recorded as an estimate derived from reference gene primer amplification. TCRdb keeps only in-frame clones here, not all; method: immunoSEQ multiplex PCR. V and J calls plus clone size are reproduced from that table; the DNA served to infer D and trimming. Among about 220,000 clones, around 88% were seen once, and the ten largest hold 2% to 2.5%. This study enrolled people aged about 18 to 95 from about two dozen US geographic areas. Clinical history reported by participants formed the basis on which cohorts were assigned. Germline assignment: CDR1 SGHNT and CDR2 YYREEE (reference sequence). After removal of 1 base from V and 4 bases from J, the junction contained 4 bases not matched to a gene. The CDR3 covers 15 residues. The data stem from a study of blood T cell repertoires in COVID-19. Study-wide background: T cells, B-cell-depleted T cells, or PBMCs provided the cDNA or gDNA that served as material.

The chain carries TRBV5-4 and TRBJ1-2, with 10 bases aligning to TRBD1. The receptor was isolated from a woman aged 40-49 years with acute COVID-19. Sequencing was performed on PBMCs or T cells enriched from blood (not recorded which). The CDR3 spells CASSLMTGGGYGYTF. As DNA, the CDR3 is TGTGCCAGCAGCTTGATGACAGGGGGCGGCTATGGCTACACCTTC.